This T cell receptor (beta chain) was captured by sequencing in a study of cytomegalovirus exposure and HLA in healthy donors. Study-wide points: About 87% or about 30% of the time was how often most TCR beta V segments were productive, according to an earlier analysis. Later analysis identified several of the most significant clusters that appeared linked to common viral pathogens. Listed as cytomegalovirus-associated were 164 TCR beta chains.

The V and J ends lost 0 bases and 2 bases respectively, with 7 bases between them. CDR1 is GTSNPN, CDR2 SVGIG, per germline (reference sequence). The length of the CDR3 is 13 residues. PCR employed 60 Vbeta and 13 Jbeta primers. TCRdb's copy holds only in-frame clones and misses some; the assay was immunoSEQ multiplex PCR. The sample lists approximately 120,000 clones; about 80% were seen once. About this clone: Its matching antigen is unknown. This same CDR3 is encoded by further DNA sequences in the sample.

The rearrangement links TRBV30 to TRBJ1-1; TRBD1 might be the D (5 bases). Sequenced sample: PBMCs. This receptor was taken from a woman between 45 and 65 years old in good health and CMV-seropositive. The CDR3 reads CAWSVQANTEAFF. The CDR3, as DNA: TGTGCCTGGAGTGTACAGGCTAACACTGAAGCTTTCTTT.